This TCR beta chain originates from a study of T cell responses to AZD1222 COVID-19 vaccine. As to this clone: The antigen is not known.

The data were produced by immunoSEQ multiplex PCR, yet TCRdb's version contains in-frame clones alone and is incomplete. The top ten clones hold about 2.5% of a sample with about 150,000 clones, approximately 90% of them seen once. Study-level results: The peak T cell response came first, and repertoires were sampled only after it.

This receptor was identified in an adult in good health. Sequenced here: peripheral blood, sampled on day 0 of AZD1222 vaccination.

The CDR3 DNA reads as TGTGCCAGCAGCGGGCGAGGCGCAGCCTACGAGCAGTACTTC. This gives the protein CASSGRGAAYEQYF. The rearrangement joins TRBV7-9 to TRBJ2-7, with no clear D. The germline V gene encodes CDR1 SEHNR and CDR2 FQNEAQ (reference sequence). V gave up 5 bases and J gave up 2 bases, with 13 bases separating them. CDR3 length: 14 amino acids.